This section outlines one TCR beta chain sequence together with its context. Trimming took off 6 bases at V and 0 bases at J, with 11 bases between the two ends. The CDR3 is 15 residues long. The V gene's germline CDR1 is MNHEY and CDR2 SMNVEV (reference sequence). This entry comes from a study of blood T cell repertoires in COVID-19. The method was immunoSEQ multiplex PCR; TCRdb's version includes in-frame clones alone and lacks a portion of them. This sample has about 300,000 clones, with nearly 90% found just once. This chain uses TRBV27 with TRBJ1-4, with D tentatively TRBD1 (6 bases). The specimen was PBMCs or T cells enriched from blood (not recorded which). The source of this sequence is a woman under 40 who had recovered from COVID-19. In nucleotides, the CDR3 is TGTGCCAGCAGGGTAGGGGGGGCAACTAATGAAAAACTGTTTTTT. It translates to CASRVGGATNEKLFF.